The present T cell receptor beta chain was sequenced within a study of shared clonotypes between healthy human individuals. Study-wide points: Only blood was sampled; tissue repertoires likely differ. The diversity represented, both genetic and in exposure history, was limited by few donors.

Profiled with immunoSEQ multiplex PCR; TCRdb holds only in-frame clones, not every one. The table shows roughly 220,000 clones, with 65% to 70% occurring only once. This CDR3 comprises 13 residues. The study drew its donors from healthy HIV-negative adults without recent acute infections or vaccinations. All of the donors resided in Nashville, Tennessee, and each was a Caucasian adult. By share, this clone ranks as medium-sized. Antigen: not known. The chain is built from TRBV1 and TRBJ2-5; TRBD1, the D gene given by the table, was not confirmed from the DNA. TRBV1 is described as a pseudogene. The sequenced sample consisted of memory CD4+ T cells sorted from blood. Stated subset: CD45RA-negative fraction. This receptor was obtained from a man aged 25 to 45 in good health. The CDR3, as DNA: TGCACCAGCAGCCAAGTCAGGGAAGAGACCCAGTACTTC. Its translation is CTSSQVREETQYF.